A selection of T cell receptor beta chains follows, all from one sample in a study of glioma-infiltrating T cells after dendritic cell vaccination. Generated by immunoSEQ multiplex PCR, the TCRdb table keeps only in-frame clones and is missing some. The top ten hold 2% to 2.5% of the sample, which has tens of thousands of clones, roughly 91% seen once. This specimen consisted of blood, obtained after dendritic cell vaccination. The receptor set was obtained from a human donor with glioblastoma. The CDR3 runs from the conserved cysteine through the conserved F or W. Fields, in order: D gene, V gene, clone size, J gene, CDR3 DNA, CDR3 protein. A D gene is named only where the DNA matches it firmly. The size of a clone is reported for some rows only, either as once, few or many, or as a class for expanded clones.

-	TRBV21-1	-	TRBJ1-2	TGTGCCAGCAGCCCTCGCCCGGACAGGAACTATGGCTACACCTTC	CASSPRPDRNYGYTF
-	TRBV25-1	-	TRBJ1-1	TGTGCCAGCAGTGAAGGCGGGCGGATCGCTGAAGCTTTCTTT	CASSEGGRIAEAFF
-	TRBV7-7	-	TRBJ1-4	TGTGCCAGCAGCCCGGGGCAGGGACAAGAAAAACTGTTTTTT	CASSPGQGQEKLFF
TRBD1	TRBV5-4	-	TRBJ2-7	TGTGCCAGCAGCTTGGGGGGACAGGCTCGGTACTTC	CASSLGGQARYF
TRBD1	TRBV5-5	-	TRBJ1-5	TGTGCCAGCAGCTTACAGGGGAGCAATCAGCCCCAGCATTTT	CASSLQGSNQPQHF
TRBD2	TRBV10-3	-	TRBJ2-2	TGTGCCATCCGTCTAGCGGGGGGGCCTAACGGGGAGCTGTTTTTT	CAIRLAGGPNGELFF
TRBD1	TRBV29-1	once	TRBJ2-7	TGCAGCGCACAGGGACAGGGTGGGCACGAGCAGTACTTC	CSAQGQGGHEQYF
-	TRBV6-1	-	TRBJ1-5	TGTGCCAGCAGTGCCGACAGATCCAATCAGCCCCAGCATTTT	CASSADRSNQPQHF
-	TRBV5-4	-	TRBJ1-2	TGTGCCAGCAGCCCCGGGAGGTCCCAGGGTGGCTACACCTTC	CASSPGRSQGGYTF
TRBD1	TRBV5-4	once	TRBJ2-1	TGTGCCATCCCGGGACAGGGCGGCAATGAGCAGTTCTTC	CAIPGQGGNEQFF
-	TRBV19	once	TRBJ2-1	TGTGCCAGTGGCAGGGGCAACAATGAGCAGTTCTTC	CASGRGNNEQFF
TRBD2	TRBV4-3	-	TRBJ2-7	TGCGCCAGCAGCCATGGTGCGGGGACTAGCGGTTACGAGCAGTACTTC	CASSHGAGTSGYEQYF
TRBD1	TRBV7-2	-	TRBJ2-5	TGTGCCAGCAGCTTAGGTGTCGTGGACAGGGGTGAGACCCAGTACTTC	CASSLGVVDRGETQYF
-	TRBV5-8	-	TRBJ1-3	TGTGCCAGCAGCAAATCATGGGGGCCTGGAAACACCATATATTTT	CASSKSWGPGNTIYF
-	TRBV9	-	TRBJ2-1	TGTGCCAGCAGCGTAACCGGCTACAATGAGCAGTTCTTC	CASSVTGYNEQFF
TRBD2	TRBV30	once	TRBJ2-1	TGTGCCTGGAGTTCGACTAGCGGGAGGGCCGGTGAGCAGTTCTTC	CAWSSTSGRAGEQFF
TRBD1	TRBV7-9	-	TRBJ2-1	TGTGCCAGCACCTCGGACAGGGGAAGCGGGAATGAGCAGTTCTTC	CASTSDRGSGNEQFF
TRBD2	TRBV7-7	once	TRBJ2-1	TGTGCCAGCAGCCCAGGACTAGCGGGCAATGAGCAGTTCTTC	CASSPGLAGNEQFF
TRBD2	TRBV7-8	-	TRBJ2-1	TGTGCCAGCAGCTTAAGGGCGGGGGGGCATAATGAGCAGTTCTTC	CASSLRAGGHNEQFF
TRBD1	TRBV9	once	TRBJ2-3	TGTGCCAGCAGCGTAGCTACGACAGGGTCAGATACGCAGTATTTT	CASSVATTGSDTQYF
-	TRBV5-6	-	TRBJ1-3	TGTGCCAGCAGCTTGGGTCGGTTCTCTGGAAACACCATATATTTT	CASSLGRFSGNTIYF
-	TRBV2	-	TRBJ1-5	TGTGCCAGCAGTAGCGCCCCACTATGGTCTGAGGGGAGGAAGGAGCCCCAGCATTTT	CASSSAPLWSEGRKEPQHF
-	TRBV5-6	-	TRBJ2-7	TGTGCCAGCAGCCCACGTTGGGAGAACGAGCAGTACTTC	CASSPRWENEQYF
TRBD1	TRBV6-1	-	TRBJ2-7	TGTGCCAGCAGTGCCGCCGGGACAGGGGCACTCGAGCAGTACTTC	CASSAAGTGALEQYF
TRBD1	TRBV7-2	-	TRBJ1-1	TGTGCCAGCAGCTTTACAGGGGGAAGGGACACTGAAGCTTTCTTT	CASSFTGGRDTEAFF
TRBD1	TRBV11-2	-	TRBJ2-5	TGTGCCAGCAGCAACTTACCACAGGGGGCAGGGGAGACCCAGTACTTC	CASSNLPQGAGETQYF
TRBD1	TRBV5-6	-	TRBJ2-5	TGTGCCAGCAGCTTGCCGGACAGGGGGGGAGAGACCCAGTACTTC	CASSLPDRGGETQYF
-	TRBV10-3	-	TRBJ1-1	TGTGCCATCAGAGCCGGGACATTGAACACTGAAGCTTTCTTT	CAIRAGTLNTEAFF
-	TRBV5-6	-	TRBJ2-4	TGTGCCAGCAGCGACGGGACTGGAGGAAACATTCAGTACTTC	CASSDGTGGNIQYF
-	TRBV27	few	TRBJ1-1	TGTGCCAGCAGTTTATCCGGGGGGACTGAAGCTTTCTTT	CASSLSGGTEAFF
TRBD1	TRBV25-1	-	TRBJ2-5	TGTGCCAGCAGACTGACAGGGTACGAGACCCAGTACTTC	CASRLTGYETQYF
-	TRBV10-2	-	TRBJ2-1	TGCGCCACCTCTTTCAATGAGCAGTTCTTC	CATSFNEQFF
-	TRBV14	-	TRBJ1-4	TGTGCCAGCAGCCTGATCCTTAATGGACTTATATACTTT	CASSLILNGLIYF
-	TRBV10-3	-	TRBJ1-1	TGTGCCATCAGTCGGGTATGGGGGGGCGACACTGAAGCTTTCTTT	CAISRVWGGDTEAFF
TRBD1	TRBV19	-	TRBJ1-5	TGTGCCAGTAGTATCGTCCGGACAGGGGGCTCTCAGCCCCAGCATTTT	CASSIVRTGGSQPQHF
-	TRBV7-3	-	TRBJ1-2	TGTGCCAGCAGTTCATCAGGGCTCGGCGGCTACACCTTC	CASSSSGLGGYTF
TRBD1	TRBV7-9	-	TRBJ1-3	TGTGCCAGCAGCCCTTCACAGGGGCGCCTTGGAAACACCATATATTTT	CASSPSQGRLGNTIYF
-	TRBV29-1	once	TRBJ2-7	TGCAGCGTTGAAGCCACCGGGGAGACCTTCTACGAGCAGTACTTC	CSVEATGETFYEQYF
-	TRBV30	-	TRBJ2-2	TGTGCCTGGAGTTTTAAGAACACCGGGGAGCTGTTTTTT	CAWSFKNTGELFF
-	TRBV27	few	TRBJ1-6	TGTGCCAGCAGTTTAGACAGAATTAATTCACCCCTCCACTTT	CASSLDRINSPLHF
-	TRBV10-1	-	TRBJ1-1	TGCGCCAGCAAATCGACGGGGAACACTGAAGCTTTCTTT	CASKSTGNTEAFF
-	TRBV5-1	-	TRBJ2-2	TGCGCCAGCAGCTTGATGAGACGGGGCGGGGAGCTGTTTTTT	CASSLMRRGGELFF
-	TRBV18	-	TRBJ2-1	TGTGCCAGCTCACCTTCCTTACAGGATGAGCAGTTCTTC	CASSPSLQDEQFF
TRBD2	TRBV10-3	few	TRBJ2-7	TGTGCCATCAGACGCGGACTAGCGGGAGTAGGATACGAGCAGTACTTC	CAIRRGLAGVGYEQYF
-	TRBV19	-	TRBJ2-7	TGTGCCAGTAGTGGACGACAGCCACCTTACGAGCAGTACTTC	CASSGRQPPYEQYF